This TCR beta chain was retrieved from a study of control samples from healthy donors and cancer patients. Germline-derived CDR1 and CDR2 are MNHEY and SMNVEV (reference sequence). There are 17 residues in the CDR3. V was clipped by 5 bases and J by 6 bases; unmatched bases: 16. The protocol was immunoSEQ multiplex PCR, while the TCRdb copy is restricted to in-frame clones and leaves out a portion. The sample consists of some 71,000 clones, about nine tenths of them appearing once. The chain recombines TRBV27 with TRBJ2-7, with 10 bases that match TRBD1. This receptor was taken from a woman aged 50 to 60 with colorectal cancer. Sequenced sample: PBMCs. Here the CDR3 reads CASSPLDRQGATTEQYF. The DNA for the CDR3 is TGTGCCAGCAGTCCCCTCGACCGACAGGGGGCAACTACCGAGCAGTACTTC.